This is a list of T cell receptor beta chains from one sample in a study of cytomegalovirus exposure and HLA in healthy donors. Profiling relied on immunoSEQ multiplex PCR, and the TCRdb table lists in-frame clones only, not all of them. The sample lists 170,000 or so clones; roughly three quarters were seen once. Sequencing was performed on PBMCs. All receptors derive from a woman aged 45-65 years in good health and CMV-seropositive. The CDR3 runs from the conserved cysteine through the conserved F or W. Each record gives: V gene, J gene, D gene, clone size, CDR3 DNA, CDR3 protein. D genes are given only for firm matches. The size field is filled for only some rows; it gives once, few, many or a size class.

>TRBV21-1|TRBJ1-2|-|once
TGTGCCAGCAGGGACTCCGGGACAGGGGGCGGCTACACCTTC
CASRDSGTGGGYTF
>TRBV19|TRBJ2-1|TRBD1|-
TGTGCCACCAGGACAGGGGGGAGGAATGAGCAGTTCTTC
CATRTGGRNEQFF
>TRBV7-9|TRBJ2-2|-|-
TGTGCCAGCAGCGTCAGGGTTCTCACCGGGGAGCTGTTTTTT
CASSVRVLTGELFF
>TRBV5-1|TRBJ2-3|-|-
TGCGCCAGCAGCTTTGTAAGCAGCACAGATACGCAGTATTTT
CASSFVSSTDTQYF
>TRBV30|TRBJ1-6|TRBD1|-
TGTGCCTGGAGGGACAGGGTTGGACCCCTCCACTTT
CAWRDRVGPLHF
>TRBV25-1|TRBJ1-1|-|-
TGTGCCAGCTGTGCTGGGGCGCGAAACACTGAAGCTTTCTTT
CASCAGARNTEAFF
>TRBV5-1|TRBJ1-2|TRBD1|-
TGCGCCAGCAGCAAACAGGGGGAACCCTATGGCTACACCTTC
CASSKQGEPYGYTF
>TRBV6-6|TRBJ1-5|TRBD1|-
TGTGCCAGCAGTCTTGGACAGGGTGGTCAGCCCCAGCATTTT
CASSLGQGGQPQHF
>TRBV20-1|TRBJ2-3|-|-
TGCAGTAGCGGTGGCACAGATACGCAGTATTTT
CSSGGTDTQYF
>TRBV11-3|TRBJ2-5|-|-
TGTGCCAGCAGCCTCGGTGAGCTCGGGACCCAGTACTTC
CASSLGELGTQYF
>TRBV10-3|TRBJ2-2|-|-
TGTGCCATCAGTGAACGAGCGCTTGGTCAGGGCCCCAACACCGGGGAGCTGTTTTTT
CAISERALGQGPNTGELFF
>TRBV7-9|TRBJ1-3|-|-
TGTGCCAGCAGCTTAGTCGGTAGAGTTGGAAACACCATATATTTT
CASSLVGRVGNTIYF
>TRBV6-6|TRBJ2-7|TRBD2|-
TGTGCCAGCAGACTAGCGGGAGGTACCTACGAGCAGTACTTC
CASRLAGGTYEQYF
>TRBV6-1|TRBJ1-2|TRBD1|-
TGTGCCAGCACGAACCCGGGACAGCGAAATGGCTACACCTTC
CASTNPGQRNGYTF
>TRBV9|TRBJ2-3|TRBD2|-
TGTGCCAGCAGCGTAGGTCTAGCGGGGCCGGGCCTCACAGATACGCAGTATTTT
CASSVGLAGPGLTDTQYF
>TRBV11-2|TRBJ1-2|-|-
TGTGCCAGCTCCTCCAGAGGGCTGGGAAATGGCTACACCTTC
CASSSRGLGNGYTF
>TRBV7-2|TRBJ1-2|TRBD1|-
TGTGCCAGCAGCCTAGTATTACAGGGGGATCGTGGCTACACCTTC
CASSLVLQGDRGYTF
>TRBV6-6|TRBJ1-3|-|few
TGTGCCAGCACCGAGACAGGATCCCTCTCTGGAAACACCATATATTTT
CASTETGSLSGNTIYF
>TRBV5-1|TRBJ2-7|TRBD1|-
TGCGCCAGCAGCCCGGAAGGAAGGGACAGGGTTGACGAGCAGTACTTC
CASSPEGRDRVDEQYF
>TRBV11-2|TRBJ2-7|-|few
TGTGCCAGCAGCTTCAGCGAAAGCTCCTACGAGCAGTACTTC
CASSFSESSYEQYF
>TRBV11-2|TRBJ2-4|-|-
TGTGCCAGCAGCCCCCTTGTGACTGTAAACATTCAGTACTTC
CASSPLVTVNIQYF
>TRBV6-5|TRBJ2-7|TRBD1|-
TGTGCCAGCAGTTACTCCAGGGGGCTTCGGGACTACGAGCAGTACTTC
CASSYSRGLRDYEQYF
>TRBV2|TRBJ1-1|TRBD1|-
TGTGCCAGCAGTTCTAGGACAGGGGCTGAAGCTTTCTTT
CASSSRTGAEAFF
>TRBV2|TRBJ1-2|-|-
TGTGCCAGCAGTGGGTCAGGGGTGGCCTATGGCTACACCTTC
CASSGSGVAYGYTF
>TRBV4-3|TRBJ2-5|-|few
TGCGCCAGCAGAAGCCAGGTCACGGGGCAAGAGACCCAGTACTTC
CASRSQVTGQETQYF
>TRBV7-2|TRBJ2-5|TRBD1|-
TGTGCCAGCAGCTTAATTGGGGTCGGGACAGGGTATCAAGAGACCCAGTACTTC
CASSLIGVGTGYQETQYF
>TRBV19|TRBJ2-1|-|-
TGTGCCAGTAGCCTCGGGGACTGGCGCAATGAGCAGTTCTTC
CASSLGDWRNEQFF
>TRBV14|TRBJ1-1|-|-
TGTGCCAGCAGCCAAGATCTGAGGGTCCTGTGGGCCTCGACTGAAGCTTTCTTT
CASSQDLRVLWASTEAFF
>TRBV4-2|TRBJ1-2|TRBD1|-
TGTGCCAGCAGCTCCGGGAGGGGGCGAAGCTACACCTTC
CASSSGRGRSYTF
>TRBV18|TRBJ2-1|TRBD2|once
TGTGCCAGCTCACCACGCGGCGGGAGGGCCTACAATGAGCAGTTCTTC
CASSPRGGRAYNEQFF
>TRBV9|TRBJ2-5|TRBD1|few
TGTGCCAGCAGCGTAGGTTCAGGGGGACAAGAGACCCAGTACTTC
CASSVGSGGQETQYF
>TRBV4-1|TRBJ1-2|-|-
TGCGCCAGCAGCCAACCTCTTCAGGGAAGCTATGGCTACACCTTC
CASSQPLQGSYGYTF
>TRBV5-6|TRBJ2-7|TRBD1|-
TGTGCCAGCAGCTTTTTTGGACAGGGTTCTGCCGAGCAGTACTTC
CASSFFGQGSAEQYF
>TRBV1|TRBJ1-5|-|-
TGCACCAGCAGCCCCGGGACAGGAGGCAATCAGCCCCAGCATTTT
CTSSPGTGGNQPQHF
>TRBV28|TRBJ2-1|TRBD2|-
TGTGCCAGCAGTTTTACGGGGGGACTAGGTGCCAATGAGCAGTTCTTC
CASSFTGGLGANEQFF
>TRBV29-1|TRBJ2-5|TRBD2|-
TGCAGCGTCGTCACCGGGACTAGCAGACAAGAGACCCAGTACTTC
CSVVTGTSRQETQYF
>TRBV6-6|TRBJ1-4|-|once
TGTGCCAGCAGTGTGCGACAGTCTCCTAATGAAAAACTGTTTTTT
CASSVRQSPNEKLFF
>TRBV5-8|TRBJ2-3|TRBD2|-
TGTGCCAGCAGCTTGGCCCTCTCTAGCGGGGGGGCAGATACGCAGTATTTT
CASSLALSSGGADTQYF
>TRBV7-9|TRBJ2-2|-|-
TGTGCCAGCAGCACACTAGCTATCGGGGAGCTGTTTTTT
CASSTLAIGELFF
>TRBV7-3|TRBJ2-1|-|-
TGTGCCAGCAGCCCGCAGGGTGAGTCCTACAATGAGCAGTTCTTC
CASSPQGESYNEQFF
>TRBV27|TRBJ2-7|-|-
TGTGCCAGCAGTTTACGCGCCCACCAGGGTCCAGACTCCTACGAGCAGTACTTC
CASSLRAHQGPDSYEQYF
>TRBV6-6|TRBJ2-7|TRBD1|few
TGTGCCAGCAGCTCCGGGACAGGGTACGAGCAGTACTTC
CASSSGTGYEQYF
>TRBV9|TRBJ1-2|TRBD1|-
TGTGCCAGCAGCGTTAGTCCCGGGACAGTTATAGGTGGCTACACCTTC
CASSVSPGTVIGGYTF
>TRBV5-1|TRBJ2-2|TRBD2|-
TGCGCCAGCAGCTTGGATGGCGGGGGGGCCCGAACCGGGGAGCTGTTTTTT
CASSLDGGGARTGELFF
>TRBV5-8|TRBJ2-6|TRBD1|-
TGTGCCAGCAGCTTGTTCAGGGGGCATAATGGGGCCAACGGCCTGACTTTC
CASSLFRGHNGANGLTF
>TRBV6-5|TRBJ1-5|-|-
TGTGCCAGCAGTTACTCCAGGGTTGATCGGCCCCAGCATTTT
CASSYSRVDRPQHF
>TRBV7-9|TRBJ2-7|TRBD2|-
TGTGCCAGCATTAGGGGTGGCGGGGGCGAGCAGTACTTC
CASIRGGGGEQYF
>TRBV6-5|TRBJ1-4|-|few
TGTGCCAGCAGCCCCTTATCGGGGGAAAAACTGTTTTTT
CASSPLSGEKLFF
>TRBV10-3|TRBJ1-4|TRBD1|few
TGTGCCATCAGTGATGTGGTGACAGGGGGGGAAAAACTGTTTTTT
CAISDVVTGGEKLFF
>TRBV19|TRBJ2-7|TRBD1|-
TGTGCCAGTAGTTCTCTCTTCGGGACAGACTACGAGCAGTACTTC
CASSSLFGTDYEQYF
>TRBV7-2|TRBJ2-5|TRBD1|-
TGTGCCAGCAGTTACAGGGGGAGGTATGAGACCCAGTACTTC
CASSYRGRYETQYF
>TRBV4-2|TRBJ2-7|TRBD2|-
TGTGCCAGCAGCCCTATAATAGCGGGAGGGTCCTACGAGCAGTACTTC
CASSPIIAGGSYEQYF
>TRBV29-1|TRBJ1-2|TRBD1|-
TGCAGCGTTGAAGACAGGGGGTCTTATGGCTACACCTTC
CSVEDRGSYGYTF